Listed here are 11 T cell receptor beta chains from one sample, sequenced in a study of T cells in narcolepsy. The assay was immunoSEQ multiplex PCR, and TCRdb's table has in-frame clones only and misses some. The sample shows 25,000 to 35,000 clones, around 87% of them seen only once. Sequencing was carried out using memory (CD45RA-) CD4+ T cells from blood. These receptors all stem from a human donor in good health.

The gene calls are TRBV30 and TRBJ2-3, with D possibly TRBD2 on 5 matching bases. The germline V and J ends were trimmed by 0 bases and 2 bases, with 9 bases remaining between them. This CDR3 has 14 residues. Germline values: CDR1 GTSNPN, CDR2 SVGIG (reference sequence). Here the CDR3 DNA reads TGTGCCTGGAGTGTAGGGCTAGCCACAGATACGCAGTATTTT. Translation: CAWSVGLATDTQYF. The entire variable domain, with the rest obtained from reference TRBV30 and TRBJ2-3, is as follows: SQTIHQWPATLVQPVGSPLSLECTVEGTSNPNLYWYRQAAGRGLQLLFYSVGIGQISSEVPQNLSASRPQDRQFILSSKKLLLSDSGFYLCAWSVGLATDTQYFGPGTRLTVL.

The V call is TRBV6-1, the J call TRBJ1-1, with 7 bases fitting TRBD1. This CDR3 region has 13 residues. Germline V gene data show CDR1 as MNHNS and CDR2 as SASEGT. Unmatched junction bases numbered 8, after V lost 6 bases and J lost 7 bases. The CDR3 DNA reads as TGTGCCAGCAGAAGACAGGGTACCCTTGAAGCTTTCTTT. Encoded protein: CASRRQGTLEAFF.

The chain uses TRBV5-4 and TRBJ2-5; no clear D gene. Germline V gives CDR1 SGHNT, CDR2 YYREEE (reference sequence). V lost 2 bases, J lost 1 base, and 6 bases lay in between. This CDR3 region has 13 residues. CDR3 residues: CASSFGLQETQYF. Written as DNA, the CDR3 is TGTGCCAGCAGCTTCGGGCTCCAAGAGACCCAGTACTTC.

The chain is built from TRBV2 and TRBJ2-1, with 7 bases matching TRBD2. After removal of 0 bases from V and 4 bases from J, the junction contained 12 bases not matched to a gene. This CDR3 is built from 18 residues. Germline V gene sequence: CDR1 SNHLY, CDR2 FYNNEI. CDR3 in amino acids: CASSEALLGLAAYNEQFF. CDR3 coding DNA: TGTGCCAGCAGTGAAGCGCTTCTTGGTCTAGCGGCTTACAATGAGCAGTTCTTC.

The chain employs TRBV19 and TRBJ2-2; perhaps TRBD2 as D (5 bases). The ends were cut back, 7 bases at V and 3 bases at J, with 12 bases in the middle. In germline, CDR1 is LNHDA, CDR2 SQIVND (reference sequence). The CDR3 has 14 residues. As DNA, the CDR3 is TGTGCCAGTAAGAGGGTTCAGTACACCGGGGAGCTGTTTTTT. This translates into CASKRVQYTGELFF.

This chain joins TRBV5-1 and TRBJ2-3; 7 bases line up with TRBD2. CDR1 SGHRS and CDR2 YFSETQ come from the germline V gene. The junction had 10 bases not matched to a gene; V was cut back by 1 base and J by 2 bases. CDR3 length: 17 amino acids. The CDR3 region is CASSLPWGTTDTDTQYF. CDR3 DNA sequence: TGCGCCAGCAGCTTGCCCTGGGGGACTACAGACACAGATACGCAGTATTTT. Full variable domain (remainder filled in from reference TRBV5-1 and TRBJ2-3): KAGVTQTPRYLIKTRGQQVTLSCSPISGHRSVSWYQQTPGQGLQFLFEYFSETQRNKGNFPGRFSGRQFSNSRSEMNVSTLELGDSALYLCASSLPWGTTDTDTQYFGPGTRLTVL.

DNA of the CDR3: TGTGCCAGCAGTCCTCGTTTAGCCTGGGATACGCAGTATTTT. This encodes CASSPRLAWDTQYF. The rearrangement uses TRBV28 and TRBJ2-3; D unclear. The CDR3 is made up of 14 amino acids. The germline CDR1 and CDR2 sequences are MDHEN and SYDVKM. Trimming left V 5 bases short and J 6 bases short, with 15 bases between.

The J gene is TRBJ2-3, the V gene TRBV10-3; D perhaps matches TRBD2 (6 bases). Per the germline V gene, CDR1 is ENHRY and CDR2 is SYGVKD. This CDR3 has 14 residues. Deletions cut 3 bases from V and 1 base from J, with 8 bases between. CDR3 sequence: CAISDPSGTDTQYF. The CDR3 DNA follows: TGTGCCATCAGTGACCCTAGCGGCACAGATACGCAGTATTTT.

The V gene is TRBV18, the J gene TRBJ1-5; TRBD1 matches 7 bases. The J segment lost 6 bases and the V segment lost 6 bases, leaving 2 bases of the junction unmatched. CDR3 length: 12 amino acids. Germline CDR1 KGHSH, CDR2 LQKENI. This CDR3 is CASSHRGQPQHF. In DNA form, the CDR3 reads TGTGCCAGCTCTCACAGGGGTCAGCCCCAGCATTTT.

This clone has a single count. The chain joins TRBV2 to TRBJ1-4; D might be TRBD1 (5 bases). V lost 6 bases and J lost 8, with 22 bases in between. The V gene's germline CDR1 is SNHLY and CDR2 FYNNEI. CDR3 length: 16 residues. CDR3 sequence: CASSQRVARAGEKLFF. The CDR3 bases are TGTGCCAGCAGCCAACGGGTCGCCAGGGCGGGCGAAAAACTGTTTTTT.

This chain connects TRBV2 to TRBJ2-1; 7 bases align to TRBD1. The CDR3 runs 15 residues. Germline CDR1 is SNHLY and CDR2 is FYNNEI. Unmatched junction bases numbered 8, after V lost 5 bases and J lost 4 bases. CDR3 residues: CASSPSQGYYNEQFF. CDR3 bases: TGTGCCAGCAGTCCTTCACAGGGGTATTACAATGAGCAGTTCTTC. Filled out from reference TRBV2 and TRBJ2-1, the complete variable domain reads EPEVTQTPSHQVTQMGQEVILRCVPISNHLYFYWYRQILGQKVEFLVSFYNNEISEKSEIFDDQFSVERPDGSNFTLKIRSTKLEDSAMYFCASSPSQGYYNEQFFGPGTRLTVL.